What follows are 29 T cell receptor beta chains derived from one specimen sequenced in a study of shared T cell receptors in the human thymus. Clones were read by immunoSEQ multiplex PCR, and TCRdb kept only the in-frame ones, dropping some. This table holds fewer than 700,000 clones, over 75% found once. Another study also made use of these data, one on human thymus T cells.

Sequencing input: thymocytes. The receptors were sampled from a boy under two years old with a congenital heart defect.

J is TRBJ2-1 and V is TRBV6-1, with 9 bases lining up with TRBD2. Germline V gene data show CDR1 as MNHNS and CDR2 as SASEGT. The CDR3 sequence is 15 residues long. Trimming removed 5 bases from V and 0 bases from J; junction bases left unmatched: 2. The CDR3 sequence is CASSLAGSSYNEQFF. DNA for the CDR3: TGTGCCAGCAGTCTAGCGGGGAGCTCCTACAATGAGCAGTTCTTC.

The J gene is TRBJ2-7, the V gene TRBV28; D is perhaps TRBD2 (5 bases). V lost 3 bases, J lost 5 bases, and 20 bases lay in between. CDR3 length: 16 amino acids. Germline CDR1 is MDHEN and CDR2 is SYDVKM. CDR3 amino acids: CASSFTAPGWRNEQYF. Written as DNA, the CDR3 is TGTGCCAGCAGTTTTACCGCGCCTGGGTGGAGGAACGAGCAGTACTTC. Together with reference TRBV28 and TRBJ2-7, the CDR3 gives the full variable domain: DVKVTQSSRYLVKRTGEKVFLECVQDMDHENMFWYRQDPGLGLRLIYFSYDVKMKEKGDIPEGYSVSREKKERFSLILESASTNQTSMYLCASSFTAPGWRNEQYFGPGTRLTVT.

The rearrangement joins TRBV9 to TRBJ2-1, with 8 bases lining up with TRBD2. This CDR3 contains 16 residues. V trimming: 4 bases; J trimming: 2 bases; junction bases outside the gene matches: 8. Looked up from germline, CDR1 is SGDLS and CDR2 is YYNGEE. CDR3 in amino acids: CASSPSRLAPYNEQFF. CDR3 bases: TGTGCCAGCAGCCCGTCGAGACTAGCGCCCTACAATGAGCAGTTCTTC.

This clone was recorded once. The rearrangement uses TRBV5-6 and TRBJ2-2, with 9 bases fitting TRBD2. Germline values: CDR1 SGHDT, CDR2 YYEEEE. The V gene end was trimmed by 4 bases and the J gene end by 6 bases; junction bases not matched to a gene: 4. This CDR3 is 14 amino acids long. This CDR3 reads CASSRRTSAGELFF. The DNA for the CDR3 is TGTGCCAGCAGCCGACGGACTAGCGCCGGGGAGCTGTTTTTT.

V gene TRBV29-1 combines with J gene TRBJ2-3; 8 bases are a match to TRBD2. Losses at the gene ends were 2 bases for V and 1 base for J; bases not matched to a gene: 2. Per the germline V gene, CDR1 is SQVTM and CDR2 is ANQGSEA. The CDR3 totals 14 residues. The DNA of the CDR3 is TGCAGCGTTGAAAGCGGGAGAGGCACAGATACGCAGTATTTT. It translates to CSVESGRGTDTQYF.

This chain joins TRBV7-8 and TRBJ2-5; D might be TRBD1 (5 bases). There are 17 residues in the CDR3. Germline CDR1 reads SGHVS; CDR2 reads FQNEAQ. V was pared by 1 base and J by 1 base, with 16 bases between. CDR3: CASSLEVQGPPQETQYF. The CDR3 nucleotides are TGTGCCAGCAGCTTAGAAGTTCAGGGCCCTCCCCAAGAGACCCAGTACTTC.

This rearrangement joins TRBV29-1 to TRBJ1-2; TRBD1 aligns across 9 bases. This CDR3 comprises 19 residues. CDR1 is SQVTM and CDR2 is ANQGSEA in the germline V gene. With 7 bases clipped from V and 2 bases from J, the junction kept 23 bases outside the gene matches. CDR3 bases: TGCAGCGCTTTACCATTATTCCGGGACAGGGTTCCCTTAAACTATGGCTACACCTTC. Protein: CSALPLFRDRVPLNYGYTF.

CDR3 nucleotide sequence: TGTGCCAGCAGTCCTTGGACAGTCCAAGGGACTGAAGCTTTCTTT. Protein product: CASSPWTVQGTEAFF. The chain employs TRBV27 and TRBJ1-1; possibly TRBD1 for D (6 bases). The V end lost 5 bases, the J end lost 5 bases, and 18 bases lay between the germline ends. This CDR3 is built from 15 residues. Germline loops: CDR1 MNHEY, CDR2 SMNVEV (reference sequence).

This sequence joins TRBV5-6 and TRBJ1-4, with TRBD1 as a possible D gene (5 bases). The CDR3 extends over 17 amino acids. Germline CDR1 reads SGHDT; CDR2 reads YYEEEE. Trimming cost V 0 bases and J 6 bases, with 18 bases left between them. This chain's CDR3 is CASSLAPRQPRDEKLFF. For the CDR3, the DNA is TGTGCCAGCAGCTTGGCCCCGCGACAGCCTCGGGATGAAAAACTGTTTTTT.

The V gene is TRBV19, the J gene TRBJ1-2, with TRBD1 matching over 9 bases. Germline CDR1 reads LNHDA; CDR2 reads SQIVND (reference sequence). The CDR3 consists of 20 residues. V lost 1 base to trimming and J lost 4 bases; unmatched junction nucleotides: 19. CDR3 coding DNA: TGTGCCAGTAGTATAGGGCCTCCGAGGGACAGGGAGGGTTGTGGCTATGGCTACACCTTC. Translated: CASSIGPPRDREGCGYGYTF.

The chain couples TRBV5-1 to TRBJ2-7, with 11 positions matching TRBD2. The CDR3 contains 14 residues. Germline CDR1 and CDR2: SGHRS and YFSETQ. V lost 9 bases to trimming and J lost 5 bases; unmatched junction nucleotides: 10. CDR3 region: CATAVAGGIHEQYF. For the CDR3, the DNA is TGCGCCACCGCTGTAGCGGGAGGGATCCACGAGCAGTACTTC.

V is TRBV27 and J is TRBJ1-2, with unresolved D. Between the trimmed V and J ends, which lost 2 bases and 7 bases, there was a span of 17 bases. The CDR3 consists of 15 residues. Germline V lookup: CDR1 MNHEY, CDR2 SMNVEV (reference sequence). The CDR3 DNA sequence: TGTGCCAGCAGTTTAATAGGGTCACCAGGAGGTGGCTACACCTTC. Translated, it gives CASSLIGSPGGGYTF.

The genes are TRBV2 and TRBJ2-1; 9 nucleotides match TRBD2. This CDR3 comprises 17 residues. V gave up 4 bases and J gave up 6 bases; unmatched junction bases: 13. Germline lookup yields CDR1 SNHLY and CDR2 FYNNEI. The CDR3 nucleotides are TGTGCCAGCAGTGGACAGAAGACTAGCGGACAAGGCAATGAGCAGTTCTTC. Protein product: CASSGQKTSGQGNEQFF.

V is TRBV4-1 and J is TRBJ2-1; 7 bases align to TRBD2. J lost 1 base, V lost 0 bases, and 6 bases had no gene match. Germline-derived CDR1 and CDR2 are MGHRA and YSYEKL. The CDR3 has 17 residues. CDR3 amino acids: CASSQDLGGPSYNEQFF. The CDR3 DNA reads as TGCGCCAGCAGCCAAGATTTGGGAGGGCCATCCTACAATGAGCAGTTCTTC.

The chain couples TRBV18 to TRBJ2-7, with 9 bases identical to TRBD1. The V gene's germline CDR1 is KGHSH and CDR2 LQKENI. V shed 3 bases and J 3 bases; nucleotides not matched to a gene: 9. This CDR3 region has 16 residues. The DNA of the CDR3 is TGTGCCAGCTCACCCCGGCCGGGACAGGGTCGCTACGAGCAGTACTTC. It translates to CASSPRPGQGRYEQYF.

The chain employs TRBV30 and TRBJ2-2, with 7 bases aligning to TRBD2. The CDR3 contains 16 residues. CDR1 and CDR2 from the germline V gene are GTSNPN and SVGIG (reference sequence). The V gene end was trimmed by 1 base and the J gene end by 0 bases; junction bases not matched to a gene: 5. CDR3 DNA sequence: TGTGCCTGGAGTGCCCAGGGAGGGACGAACACCGGGGAGCTGTTTTTT. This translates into CAWSAQGGTNTGELFF.

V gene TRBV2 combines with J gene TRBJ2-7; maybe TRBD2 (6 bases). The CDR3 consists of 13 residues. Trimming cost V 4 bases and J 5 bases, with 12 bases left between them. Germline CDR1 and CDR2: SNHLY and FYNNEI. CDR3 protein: CASSARGGDEQYF. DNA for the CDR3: TGTGCCAGCAGTGCACGGGGCGGGGACGAGCAGTACTTC.

The CDR3 protein is CASSERLAGYNEQFF. The CDR3 DNA reads TGTGCCAGCAGTGAGCGCCTAGCGGGTTACAATGAGCAGTTCTTC. The chain employs TRBV25-1 and TRBJ2-1; 8 positions match TRBD2. CDR3 length equals 15 residues. The V gene's germline CDR1 is MGHDK and CDR2 SYGVNS. Germline trimming cut 3 bases from V and 4 bases from J; bases unmatched to any gene: 5.

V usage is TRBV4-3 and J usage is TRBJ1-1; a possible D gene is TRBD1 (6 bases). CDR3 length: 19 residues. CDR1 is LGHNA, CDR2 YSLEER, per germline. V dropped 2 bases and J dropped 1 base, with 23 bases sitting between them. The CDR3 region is CASSQTSEVGHLTNTEAFF. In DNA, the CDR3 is TGCGCCAGCAGCCAAACCTCAGAGGTGGGACACCTGACGAACACTGAAGCTTTCTTT.

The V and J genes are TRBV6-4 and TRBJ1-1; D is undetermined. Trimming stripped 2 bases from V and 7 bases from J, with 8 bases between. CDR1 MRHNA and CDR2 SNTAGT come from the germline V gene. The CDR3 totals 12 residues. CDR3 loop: CASSDNGVEAFF. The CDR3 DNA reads TGTGCCAGCAGTGACAACGGGGTTGAAGCTTTCTTT.

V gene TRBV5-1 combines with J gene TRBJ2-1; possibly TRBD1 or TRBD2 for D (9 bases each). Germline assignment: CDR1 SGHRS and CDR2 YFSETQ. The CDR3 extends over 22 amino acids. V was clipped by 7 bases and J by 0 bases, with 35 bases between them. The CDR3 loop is CASGGKQGARVGSGSSYNEQFF. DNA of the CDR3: TGCGCCAGCGGCGGGAAACAGGGGGCGCGGGTTGGTAGCGGGAGCTCCTACAATGAGCAGTTCTTC.

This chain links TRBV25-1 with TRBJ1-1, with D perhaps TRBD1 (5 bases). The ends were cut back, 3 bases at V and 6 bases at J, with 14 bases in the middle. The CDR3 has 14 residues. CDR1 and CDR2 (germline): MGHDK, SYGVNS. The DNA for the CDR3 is TGTGCCAGCAGTGATGGGGGAGGAAGCGCTGAAGCTTTCTTT. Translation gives CASSDGGGSAEAFF.

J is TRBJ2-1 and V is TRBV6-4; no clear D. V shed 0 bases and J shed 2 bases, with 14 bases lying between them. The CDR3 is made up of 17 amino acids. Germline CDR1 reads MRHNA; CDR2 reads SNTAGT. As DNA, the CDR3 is TGTGCCAGCAGTGACTCGAGGCCCGGTCTAGCCTACAATGAGCAGTTCTTC. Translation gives CASSDSRPGLAYNEQFF.

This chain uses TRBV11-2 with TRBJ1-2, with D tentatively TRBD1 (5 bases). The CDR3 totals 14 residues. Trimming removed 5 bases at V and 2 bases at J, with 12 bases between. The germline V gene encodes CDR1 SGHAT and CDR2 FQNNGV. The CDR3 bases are TGTGCCAGCAGCCCCCGGGGGAGAAACTATGGCTACACCTTC. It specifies CASSPRGRNYGYTF.

Here the CDR3 reads CASAWGQGRYQETQYF. The CDR3 DNA sequence: TGTGCCAGCGCATGGGGCCAGGGCCGGTACCAAGAGACCCAGTACTTC. This rearrangement joins TRBV7-9 to TRBJ2-5, with a possible D match to TRBD1 (5 bases). The CDR3 extends over 16 amino acids. V lost 8 bases to trimming and J lost 0 bases, with 19 bases between them. Germline assignment: CDR1 SEHNR and CDR2 FQNEAQ (reference sequence). The full variable domain, completed using reference TRBV7-9 and TRBJ2-5, is DTGVSQNPRHKITKRGQNVTFRCDPISEHNRLYWYRQTLGQGPEFLTYFQNEAQLEKSRLLSDRFSAERPKGSFSTLEIQRTEQGDSAMYLCASAWGQGRYQETQYFGPGTRLLVL.

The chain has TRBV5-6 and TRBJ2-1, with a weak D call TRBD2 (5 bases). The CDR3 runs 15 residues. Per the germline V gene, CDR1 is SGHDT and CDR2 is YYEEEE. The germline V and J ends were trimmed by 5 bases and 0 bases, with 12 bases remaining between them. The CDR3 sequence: CASRDSWSSYNEQFF. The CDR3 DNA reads TGTGCCAGCAGGGACTCTTGGAGCTCCTACAATGAGCAGTTCTTC. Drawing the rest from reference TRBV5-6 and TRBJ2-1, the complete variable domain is DAGVTQSPTHLIKTRGQQVTLRCSPKSGHDTVSWYQQALGQGPQFIFQYYEEEERQRGNFPDRFSGHQFPNYSSELNVNALLLGDSALYLCASRDSWSSYNEQFFGPGTRLTVL.

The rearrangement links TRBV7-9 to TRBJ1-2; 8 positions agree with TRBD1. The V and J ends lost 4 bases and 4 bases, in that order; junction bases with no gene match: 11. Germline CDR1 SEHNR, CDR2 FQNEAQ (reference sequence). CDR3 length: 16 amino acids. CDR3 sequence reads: CASSWTGIRAFYGYTF. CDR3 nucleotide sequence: TGTGCCAGCAGCTGGACAGGGATCAGGGCTTTCTATGGCTACACCTTC.

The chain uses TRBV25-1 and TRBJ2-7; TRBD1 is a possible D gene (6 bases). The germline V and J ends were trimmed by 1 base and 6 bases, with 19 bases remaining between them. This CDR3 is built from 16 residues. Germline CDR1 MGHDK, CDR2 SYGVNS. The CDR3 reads CASSELRGWAPLEQYF. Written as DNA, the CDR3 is TGTGCCAGCAGTGAATTAAGGGGGTGGGCACCTCTCGAGCAGTACTTC.

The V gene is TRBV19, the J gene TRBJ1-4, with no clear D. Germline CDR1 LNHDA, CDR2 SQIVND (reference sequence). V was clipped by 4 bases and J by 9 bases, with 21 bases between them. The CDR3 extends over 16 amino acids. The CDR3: CASSNLTTRRRQKLFF. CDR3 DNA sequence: TGTGCCAGTAGTAACCTCACGACGCGGAGGAGGCAAAAACTGTTTTTT.